This T cell receptor beta chain is from a study of prognosis after radiotherapy for stage I lung cancer. About the research overall: Enrolled patients comprised 14 to 15 with newly diagnosed primary stage I lung tumors and 4 to 6 with oligometastatic NSCLC after surgical resection of the primary tumor. Several patients developed post-radiotherapy distant metastases at median about seven months; about 14 had no significant progression.

CDR3 of TCR beta was amplified from genomic DNA via a two-round multiplex PCR. Specific primers for each TRBV and TRBJ gene were what first-round PCR used. TCRdb reprocessed the multiplex PCR reads via MiXCR and lists one record per CDR3 protein. The sample comprises 30,000 or so distinct CDR3 sequences, roughly 30% of which are singletons, and around an eighth rests with the top ten. CDR3 length: 16 residues. The V and J ends lost 5 bases and 6 bases, in that order; junction bases with no gene match: 10. Imaging by CT and PET/CT found every patient node-negative, and no patient had prior chemotherapy, radiotherapy or other malignancies. A volume of roughly 5.8 milliliters of peripheral blood was collected by draw at each of two time points. By sample share, this clonotype is medium-sized.

This chain links TRBV12-3 or TRBV12-4 with TRBJ2-2; 9 bases are shared with TRBD1. The clonotype originates from a donor aged 50 or older with non-small cell lung cancer. Sequenced here: PBMCs, sampled before or after stereotactic body radiation therapy (not recorded which). CDR3 DNA sequence: TGTGCCAGCAGTCTAGGGACAGGGAAAGGTTCCGGGGAGCTGTTTTTT. It is translated as CASSLGTGKGSGELFF.